The 27 T cell receptor beta chains below come from one sample, sequenced in a study of blood T cell repertoires in COVID-19. Assay used: immunoSEQ multiplex PCR; TCRdb lists only in-frame clones, some missing. Here the sample spans about 270,000 clones, roughly nine tenths being singletons. The sequenced sample was peripheral blood. These TCRs come from a man aged 35 to 55 with active or convalescent COVID-19.

The chain has TRBV13 and TRBJ2-1; 8 nucleotides align to TRBD1. The CDR3 loop spans 14 amino acids. Unmatched junction bases numbered 5, after V lost 6 bases and J lost 4 bases. Germline CDR1 and CDR2: PRHDT and FYEKMQ (reference sequence). CDR3 bases: TGTGCCAGCAGGGACAGGGTGGGGTACAATGAGCAGTTCTTC. As protein: CASRDRVGYNEQFF. Full variable domain (rest looked up from reference TRBV13 and TRBJ2-1): AAGVIQSPRHLIKEKRETATLKCYPIPRHDTVYWYQQGPGQDPQFLISFYEKMQSDKGSIPDRFSAQQFSDYHSELNMSSLELGDSALYFCASRDRVGYNEQFFGPGTRLTVL.

The rearrangement links TRBV3-1 (or the pseudogene TRBV3-2) to TRBJ2-5; 8 bases align to TRBD1. Germline assignment: CDR1 LGHDT and CDR2 YNNKEL (reference sequence). V was clipped by 6 bases and J by 2 bases; unmatched bases: 5. The CDR3 length is 14 residues. The CDR3 DNA sequence: TGTGCCAGCAGAGGGACAGGAGGACAAGAGACCCAGTACTTC. Protein sequence: CASRGTGGQETQYF.

The sample holds a few counts of this clone. CDR3 in DNA: TGTGCCAGCAGCTCTGGCTCCCTTGGTTCACCCCTCCACTTT. Translation: CASSSGSLGSPLHF. The chain carries TRBV5-4 and TRBJ1-6; D ambiguous. This CDR3 region has 14 residues. Germline V lookup: CDR1 SGHNT, CDR2 YYREEE (reference sequence). V dropped 3 bases and J dropped 9 bases, with 13 bases sitting between them.

The chain uses TRBV28 and TRBJ2-5; D is undetermined. Germline CDR1 is MDHEN and CDR2 is SYDVKM. The CDR3 length is 15 residues. With 6 bases removed from V and 2 bases from J, the gap between germline ends came to 16 bases. This CDR3 reads CASSQDTYLQETQYF. The DNA for the CDR3 is TGTGCCAGCAGCCAAGACACGTACCTTCAAGAGACCCAGTACTTC.

This sequence joins TRBV28 and TRBJ1-2, with D maybe TRBD1 (6 bases). The CDR3 length is 13 residues. The ends were cut back, 7 bases at V and 8 bases at J, with 17 bases in the middle. Germline-derived CDR1 and CDR2 are MDHEN and SYDVKM. The CDR3 loop reads CASTWSRGDGYTF. CDR3 in DNA: TGTGCCAGCACCTGGAGCAGGGGTGACGGCTACACCTTC.

The chain is built from TRBV5-1 and TRBJ1-1; D is unresolved. Germline values: CDR1 SGHRS, CDR2 YFSETQ. This CDR3 has 14 residues. The germline V and J ends were trimmed by 5 bases and 5 bases, with 16 bases remaining between them. The CDR3 spells CASSFRDRNTEAFF. DNA for the CDR3: TGCGCCAGCAGTTTCCGGGATAGGAATACTGAAGCTTTCTTT.

This chain connects TRBV20-1 to TRBJ2-1; maybe TRBD1 (5 bases). The CDR3 spans 11 residues. Germline CDR1 reads DFQATT; CDR2 reads SNEGSKA (reference sequence). Trimming removed 3 bases from V and 8 bases from J, with 8 bases in between. The CDR3 DNA sequence: TGCAGTGCTAGTAAGACAGATGAGCAGTTCTTC. Its protein is CSASKTDEQFF.

The chain employs TRBV7-9 and TRBJ2-7; 13 bases are shared with TRBD2. This CDR3 has 16 residues. CDR1 is SEHNR, CDR2 FQNEAQ, per germline (reference sequence). V lost 6 bases, J lost 3 bases, and 8 bases stayed unmatched. The DNA for the CDR3 is TGTGCCAGCAGACTTACCGGGACTAGCGGGATCTACGAGCAGTACTTC. It yields the protein CASRLTGTSGIYEQYF.

J is TRBJ1-2 and V is TRBV28; 9 nucleotides agree with TRBD1. The V and J ends lost 3 bases and 2 bases, in that order; junction bases with no gene match: 10. CDR3 size: 17 residues. Germline V gives CDR1 MDHEN, CDR2 SYDVKM. The CDR3 sequence: CASSLPISGTGNYGYTF. The CDR3 coding sequence is TGTGCCAGCAGTTTGCCGATCTCCGGGACAGGGAACTATGGCTACACCTTC.

The V call is TRBV28, the J call TRBJ1-1; perhaps TRBD1 as D (5 bases). CDR1 is MDHEN and CDR2 is SYDVKM in the germline V gene. V lost 8 bases and J lost 0, with 13 bases in between. The length of the CDR3 is 14 residues. The CDR3 DNA sequence: TGTGCCAGCTCAGGGTCCGTATTGAACACTGAAGCTTTCTTT. It translates to CASSGSVLNTEAFF.

The genes are TRBV13 and TRBJ2-7; 12 bases fit TRBD1. Germline CDR1 PRHDT, CDR2 FYEKMQ (reference sequence). V trimming: 2 bases; J trimming: 5 bases; junction bases outside the gene matches: 10. The CDR3 has 17 residues. The CDR3 region has the DNA TGTGCCAGCAGCTTATTAAGAGCAGGGACAGGGGGCAACGAGCAGTACTTC. Protein sequence: CASSLLRAGTGGNEQYF.

This clone was detected only once. The chain has TRBV4-1 and TRBJ1-5; 11 nucleotides agree with TRBD1. J lost 6 bases, V lost 1 base, and 11 bases had no gene match. Germline V CDR1 and CDR2: MGHRA, YSYEKL. This CDR3 comprises 18 residues. CDR3 nucleotide sequence: TGCGCCAGCAGCCAAGCTCCCGGGACAGGGGGTAGCTTTCAGCCCCAGCATTTT. This codes for CASSQAPGTGGSFQPQHF.

The chain carries TRBV19 and TRBJ2-5; TRBD1 might be the D (7 bases). The CDR3 has 16 residues. V was cut by 5 bases and J by 4 bases, with 20 bases left in between. Germline assignment: CDR1 LNHDA and CDR2 SQIVND (reference sequence). CDR3 loop: CASSVRGGGIAETQYF. The CDR3 region has the DNA TGTGCCAGTAGTGTGCGTGGAGGGGGCATCGCAGAGACCCAGTACTTC.

The chain carries TRBV2 and TRBJ1-1, with D possibly being TRBD1 (5 bases). V shed 6 bases and J shed 0 bases, with 17 bases lying between them. The CDR3 is 16 residues long. Germline-derived CDR1 and CDR2 are SNHLY and FYNNEI. CDR3 sequence (DNA): TGTGCCAGCAGGGGAGGCGGGGCGGTCATGAACACTGAAGCTTTCTTT. This encodes CASRGGGAVMNTEAFF.

This chain uses TRBV6-5 with TRBJ2-7; 7 bases line up with TRBD2. CDR3 size: 14 residues. The J segment lost 0 bases and the V segment lost 8 bases, leaving 7 bases of the junction unmatched. Germline V lookup: CDR1 MNHEY, CDR2 SVGAGI. The CDR3 sequence is CASRRDYYSYEQYF. CDR3 in DNA: TGTGCCAGCCGACGGGACTACTACTCCTACGAGCAGTACTTC.

This chain links TRBV6-5 with TRBJ1-6; 7 nucleotides agree with TRBD1. The CDR3 length is 14 residues. J was trimmed by 9 bases and V by 6 bases; bases with no gene match: 8. The germline gives CDR1 MNHEY, CDR2 SVGAGI. The CDR3 region has the DNA TGTGCCAGCAGCCGCGACAGGGTCGGTTCACCCCTCCACTTT. Translated, it gives CASSRDRVGSPLHF.

This clone was seen only a few times. The gene calls are TRBV24-1 and TRBJ2-1, with D uncertain. Between the trimmed V and J ends, which lost 2 bases and 9 bases, there was a span of 10 bases. The CDR3 is 13 residues long. Looked up from germline, CDR1 is KGHDR and CDR2 is SFDVKD. CDR3 protein: CATSDSRLPEQFF. CDR3 in DNA: TGTGCCACCAGTGATTCCCGACTCCCTGAGCAGTTCTTC.

V is TRBV27 and J is TRBJ2-1; tentatively, D is TRBD2 (6 bases). The V end lost 6 bases, the J end lost 5 bases, and 17 bases lay between the germline ends. The V gene's germline CDR1 is MNHEY and CDR2 SMNVEV (reference sequence). CDR3 length: 15 residues. CDR3 coding DNA: TGTGCCAGCAGAGCCAGCGGGCTATTCCACAATGAGCAGTTCTTC. Translated: CASRASGLFHNEQFF.

CDR3 protein: CAILTGRSGYTF. As DNA, the CDR3 is TGTGCCATCCTGACAGGGCGAAGTGGCTACACCTTC. The chain joins TRBV10-3 to TRBJ1-2, with TRBD1 identical over 7 bases. V dropped 8 bases and J dropped 7; count of bases not matched to a gene: 7. Per the germline V gene, CDR1 is ENHRY and CDR2 is SYGVKD. The CDR3 spans 12 residues.

V usage is TRBV28 and J usage is TRBJ1-5, with D tentatively TRBD1 (5 bases). Germline V gives CDR1 MDHEN, CDR2 SYDVKM. The CDR3 has 16 residues. Trimming removed 5 bases from V and 1 base from J, with 15 bases in between. The CDR3 nucleotides read TGTGCCAGCAGTCTTACCGGGGGGATAAGCAATCAGCCCCAGCATTTT. Encoded protein: CASSLTGGISNQPQHF.

The chain is built from TRBV5-8 and TRBJ1-1, with 10 bases fitting TRBD1. Germline loops: CDR1 SGHTS, CDR2 YDEGEE. The CDR3 runs 15 residues. The junction had 2 bases not matched to a gene; V was cut back by 0 bases and J by 3 bases. DNA of the CDR3: TGTGCCAGCAGCTTGGGGGACAGGGGTTACACTGAAGCTTTCTTT. Encoded protein: CASSLGDRGYTEAFF.

The gene calls are TRBV9 and TRBJ1-4; D is unclear. V lost 0 bases to trimming and J lost 8 bases, with 11 bases between them. Germline V lookup: CDR1 SGDLS, CDR2 YYNGEE. This CDR3 has 14 residues. The DNA for the CDR3 is TGTGCCAGCAGCGTAGCGCAGAATACCGAAAAACTGTTTTTT. Translated, it gives CASSVAQNTEKLFF.

The chain carries TRBV27 and TRBJ2-2; D may be TRBD1 (5 bases). There are 17 residues in the CDR3. V lost 3 bases and J lost 0, with 14 bases in between. From germline, CDR1 is MNHEY and CDR2 SMNVEV (reference sequence). The CDR3 protein is CASSFGLETANTGELFF. The CDR3 nucleotides are TGTGCCAGCAGTTTTGGGCTGGAGACAGCGAACACCGGGGAGCTGTTTTTT.

V is TRBV5-4 and J is TRBJ2-1; TRBD2 might be the D (5 bases). Germline values: CDR1 SGHNT, CDR2 YYREEE (reference sequence). V was shortened by 2 bases and J by 7 bases, with 13 bases between the two germline ends. The CDR3 is made up of 14 amino acids. CDR3 coding DNA: TGTGCCAGCAGCTTTAGCTTGGGCGGGAATGAGCAGTTCTTC. It specifies CASSFSLGGNEQFF.

The chain joins TRBV5-4 to TRBJ2-3; 13 bases fit TRBD2. The germline gives CDR1 SGHNT, CDR2 YYREEE (reference sequence). V shed 5 bases and J 4 bases; nucleotides not matched to a gene: 10. This CDR3 is built from 17 residues. Here the CDR3 reads CASSRRLAGGLSDTQYF. The CDR3 DNA sequence: TGTGCCAGCAGTCGAAGACTAGCGGGGGGACTTTCAGATACGCAGTATTTT.

A single count supports this clone. V and J are TRBV11-2 and TRBJ2-7; 8 nucleotides match TRBD1. The length of the CDR3 is 12 residues. Germline V gene data show CDR1 as SGHAT and CDR2 as FQNNGV. Germline trimming cut 6 bases from V and 2 bases from J; bases unmatched to any gene: 0. CDR3 nucleotides: TGTGCCAGCAGGGGACAGGCCTACGAGCAGTACTTC. As protein: CASRGQAYEQYF.

The CDR3 reads CASSQTGIYEQYF. In nucleotides, the CDR3 is TGTGCCAGCAGCCAGACAGGGATTTACGAGCAGTACTTC. This sequence joins TRBV5-4 and TRBJ2-7; 7 bases are a match to TRBD1. The CDR3 length is 13 residues. J gave up 4 bases and V 4 bases, and 5 bases lay outside the gene matches. Germline lookup yields CDR1 SGHNT and CDR2 YYREEE (reference sequence). Complete variable domain (other parts from reference TRBV5-4 and TRBJ2-7): ETGVTQSPTHLIKTRGQQVTLRCSSQSGHNTVSWYQQALGQGPQFIFQYYREEENGRGNFPPRFSGLQFPNYSSELNVNALELDDSALYLCASSQTGIYEQYFGPGTRLTVT.